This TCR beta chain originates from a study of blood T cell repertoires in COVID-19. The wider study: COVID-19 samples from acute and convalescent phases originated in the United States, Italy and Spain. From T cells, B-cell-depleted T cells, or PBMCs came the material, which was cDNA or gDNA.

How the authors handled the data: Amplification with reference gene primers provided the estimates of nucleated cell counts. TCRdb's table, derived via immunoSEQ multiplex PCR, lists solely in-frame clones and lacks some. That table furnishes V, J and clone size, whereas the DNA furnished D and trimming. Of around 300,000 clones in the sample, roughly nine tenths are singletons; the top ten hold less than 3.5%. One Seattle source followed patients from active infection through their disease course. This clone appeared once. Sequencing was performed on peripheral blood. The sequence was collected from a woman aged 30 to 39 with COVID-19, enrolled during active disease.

The CDR3 nucleotides read TGTGCCAGCAGCCGAGAGACAGGCTCAGGGAATTCACCCCTCCACTTT. Translated: CASSRETGSGNSPLHF. The chain carries TRBV3-1 (or the pseudogene TRBV3-2) and TRBJ1-6, with a tentative D call TRBD1 (6 bases). CDR3 length: 16 residues. V dropped 4 bases and J dropped 7 bases, with 17 bases sitting between them. CDR1 is LGHDT and CDR2 is YNNKEL in the germline V gene (reference sequence).